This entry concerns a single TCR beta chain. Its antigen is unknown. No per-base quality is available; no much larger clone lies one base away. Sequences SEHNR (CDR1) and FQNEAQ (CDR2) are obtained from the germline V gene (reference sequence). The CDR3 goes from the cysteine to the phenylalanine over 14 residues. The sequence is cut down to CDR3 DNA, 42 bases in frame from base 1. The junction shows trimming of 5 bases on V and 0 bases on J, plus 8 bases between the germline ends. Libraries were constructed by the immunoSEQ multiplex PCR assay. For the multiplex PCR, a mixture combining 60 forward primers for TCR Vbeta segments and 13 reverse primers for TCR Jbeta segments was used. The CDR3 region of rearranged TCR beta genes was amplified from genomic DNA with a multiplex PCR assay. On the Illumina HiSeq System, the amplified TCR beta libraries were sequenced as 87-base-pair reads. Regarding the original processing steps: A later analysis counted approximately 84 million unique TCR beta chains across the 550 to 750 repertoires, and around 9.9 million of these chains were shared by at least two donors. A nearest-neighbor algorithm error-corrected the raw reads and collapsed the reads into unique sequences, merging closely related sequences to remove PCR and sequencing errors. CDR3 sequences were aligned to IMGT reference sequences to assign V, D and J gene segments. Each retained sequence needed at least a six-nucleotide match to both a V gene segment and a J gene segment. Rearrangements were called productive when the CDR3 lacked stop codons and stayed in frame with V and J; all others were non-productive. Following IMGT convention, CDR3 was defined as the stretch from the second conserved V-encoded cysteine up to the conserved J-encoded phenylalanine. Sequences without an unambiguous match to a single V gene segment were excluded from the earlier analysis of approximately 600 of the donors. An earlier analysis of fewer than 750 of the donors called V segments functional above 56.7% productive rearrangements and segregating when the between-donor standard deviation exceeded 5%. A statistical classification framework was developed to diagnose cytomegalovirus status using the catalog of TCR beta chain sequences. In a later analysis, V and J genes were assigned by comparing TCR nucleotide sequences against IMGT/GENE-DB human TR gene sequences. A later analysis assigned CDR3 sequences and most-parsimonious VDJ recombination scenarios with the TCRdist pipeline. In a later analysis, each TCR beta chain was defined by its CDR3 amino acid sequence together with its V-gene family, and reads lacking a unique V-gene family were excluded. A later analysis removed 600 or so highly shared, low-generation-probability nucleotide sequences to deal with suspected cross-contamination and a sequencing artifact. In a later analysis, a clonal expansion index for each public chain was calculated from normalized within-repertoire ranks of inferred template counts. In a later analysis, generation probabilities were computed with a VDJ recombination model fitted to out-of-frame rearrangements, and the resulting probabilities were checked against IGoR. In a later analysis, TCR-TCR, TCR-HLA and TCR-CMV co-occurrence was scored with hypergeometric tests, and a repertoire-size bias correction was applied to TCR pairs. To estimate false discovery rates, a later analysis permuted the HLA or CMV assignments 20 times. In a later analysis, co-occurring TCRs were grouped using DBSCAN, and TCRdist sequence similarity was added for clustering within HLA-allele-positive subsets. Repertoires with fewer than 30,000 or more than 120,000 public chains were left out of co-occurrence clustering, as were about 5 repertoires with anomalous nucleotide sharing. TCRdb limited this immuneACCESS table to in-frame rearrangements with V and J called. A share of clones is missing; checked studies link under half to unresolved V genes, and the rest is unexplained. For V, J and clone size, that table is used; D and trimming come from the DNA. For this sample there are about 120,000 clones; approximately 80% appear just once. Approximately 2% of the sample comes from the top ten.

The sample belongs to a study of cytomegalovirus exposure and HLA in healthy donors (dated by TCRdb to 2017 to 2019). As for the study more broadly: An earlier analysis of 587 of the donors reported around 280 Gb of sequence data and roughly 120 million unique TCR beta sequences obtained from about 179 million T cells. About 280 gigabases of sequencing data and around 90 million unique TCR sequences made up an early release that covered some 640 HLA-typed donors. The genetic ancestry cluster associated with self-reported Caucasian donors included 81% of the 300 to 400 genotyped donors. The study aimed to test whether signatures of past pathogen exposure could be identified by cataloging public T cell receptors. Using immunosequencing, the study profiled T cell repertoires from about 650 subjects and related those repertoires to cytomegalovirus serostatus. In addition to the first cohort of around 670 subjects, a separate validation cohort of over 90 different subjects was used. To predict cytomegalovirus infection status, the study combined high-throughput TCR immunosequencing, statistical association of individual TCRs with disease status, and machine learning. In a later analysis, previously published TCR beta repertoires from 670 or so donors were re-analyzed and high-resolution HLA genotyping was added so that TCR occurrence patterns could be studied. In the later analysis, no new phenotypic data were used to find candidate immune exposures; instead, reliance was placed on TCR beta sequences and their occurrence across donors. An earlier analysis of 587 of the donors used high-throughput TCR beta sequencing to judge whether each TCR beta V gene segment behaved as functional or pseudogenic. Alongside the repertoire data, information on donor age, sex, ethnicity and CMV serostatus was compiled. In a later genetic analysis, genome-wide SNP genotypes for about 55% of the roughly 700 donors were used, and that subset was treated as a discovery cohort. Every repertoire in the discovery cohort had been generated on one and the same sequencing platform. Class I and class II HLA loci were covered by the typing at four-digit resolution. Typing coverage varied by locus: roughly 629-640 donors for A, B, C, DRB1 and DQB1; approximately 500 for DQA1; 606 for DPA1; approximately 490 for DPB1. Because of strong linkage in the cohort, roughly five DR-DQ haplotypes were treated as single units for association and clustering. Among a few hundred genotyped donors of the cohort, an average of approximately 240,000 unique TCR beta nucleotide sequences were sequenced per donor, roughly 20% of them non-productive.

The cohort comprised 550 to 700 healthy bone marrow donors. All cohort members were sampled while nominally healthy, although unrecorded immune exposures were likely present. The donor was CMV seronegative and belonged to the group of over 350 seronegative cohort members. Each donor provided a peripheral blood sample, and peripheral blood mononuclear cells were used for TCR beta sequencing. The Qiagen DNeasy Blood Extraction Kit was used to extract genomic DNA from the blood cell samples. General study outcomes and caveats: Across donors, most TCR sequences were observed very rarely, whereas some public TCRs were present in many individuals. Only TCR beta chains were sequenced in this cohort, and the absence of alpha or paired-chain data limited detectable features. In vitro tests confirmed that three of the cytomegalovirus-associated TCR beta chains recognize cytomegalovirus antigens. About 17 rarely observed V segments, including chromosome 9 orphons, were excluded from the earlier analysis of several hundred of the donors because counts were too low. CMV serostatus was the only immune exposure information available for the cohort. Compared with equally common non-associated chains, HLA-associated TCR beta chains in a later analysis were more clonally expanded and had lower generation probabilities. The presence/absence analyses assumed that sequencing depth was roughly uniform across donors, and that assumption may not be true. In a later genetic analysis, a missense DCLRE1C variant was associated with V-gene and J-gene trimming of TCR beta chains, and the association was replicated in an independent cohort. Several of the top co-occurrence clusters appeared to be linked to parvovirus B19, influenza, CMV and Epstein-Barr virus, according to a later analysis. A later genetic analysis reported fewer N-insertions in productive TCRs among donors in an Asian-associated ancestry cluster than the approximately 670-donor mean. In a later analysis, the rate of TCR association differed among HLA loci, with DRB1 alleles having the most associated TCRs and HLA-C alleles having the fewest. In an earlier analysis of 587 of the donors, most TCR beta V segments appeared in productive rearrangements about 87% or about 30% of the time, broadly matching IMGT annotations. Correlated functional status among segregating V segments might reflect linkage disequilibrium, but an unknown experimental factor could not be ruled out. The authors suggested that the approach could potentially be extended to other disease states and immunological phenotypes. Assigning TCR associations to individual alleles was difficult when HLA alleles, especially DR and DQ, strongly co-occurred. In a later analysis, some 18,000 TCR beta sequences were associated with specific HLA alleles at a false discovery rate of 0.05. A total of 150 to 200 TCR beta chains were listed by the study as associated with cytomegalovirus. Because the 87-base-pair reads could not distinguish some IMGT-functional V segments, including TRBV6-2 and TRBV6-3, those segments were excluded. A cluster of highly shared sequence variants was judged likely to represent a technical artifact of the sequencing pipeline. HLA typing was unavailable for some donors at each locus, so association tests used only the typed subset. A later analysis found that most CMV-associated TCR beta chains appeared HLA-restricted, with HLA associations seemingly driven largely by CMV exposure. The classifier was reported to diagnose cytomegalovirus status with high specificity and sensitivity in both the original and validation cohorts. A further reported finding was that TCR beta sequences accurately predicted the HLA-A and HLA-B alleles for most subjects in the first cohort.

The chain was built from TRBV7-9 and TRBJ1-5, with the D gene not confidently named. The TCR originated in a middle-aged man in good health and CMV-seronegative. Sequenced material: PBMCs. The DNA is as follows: TGTGCCAGCAGCATCGGTAGTAGCAATCAGCCCCAGCATTTT. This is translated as CASSIGSSNQPQHF. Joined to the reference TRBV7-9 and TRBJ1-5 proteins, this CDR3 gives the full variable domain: DTGVSQNPRHKITKRGQNVTFRCDPISEHNRLYWYRQTLGQGPEFLTYFQNEAQLEKSRLLSDRFSAERPKGSFSTLEIQRTEQGDSAMYLCASSIGSSNQPQHFGDGTRLSIL.